This entry lists 20 T cell receptor beta chains sequenced from one sample in a study of cytotoxic CD8 clonotypes in ibrutinib-treated CLL. Only in-frame clones appear in the TCRdb table, and some are missing; sequencing was by immunoSEQ multiplex PCR. The sample records around 200,000 clones, just under 80% being singletons. This specimen was PBMCs, taken after 12 months of ibrutinib treatment. Receptors were obtained from a human donor with chronic lymphocytic leukemia.

The chain uses TRBV7-9 and TRBJ1-2; D unclear. With 1 base removed from V and 0 bases from J, the gap between germline ends came to 6 bases. Germline CDR1 reads SEHNR; CDR2 reads FQNEAQ (reference sequence). The CDR3 is 14 amino acids. The CDR3 DNA is TGTGCCAGCAGCTTAGGGGAGGCTAACTATGGCTACACCTTC. Encoded protein: CASSLGEANYGYTF.

This clone was seen once. The chain employs TRBV7-8 and TRBJ2-5; D may be TRBD2 (5 bases). Germline CDR1 SGHVS, CDR2 FQNEAQ. V gave up 0 bases and J gave up 5 bases, with 10 bases separating them. The CDR3 consists of 14 residues. This chain's CDR3 is CASSLAPGWETQYF. In DNA form, the CDR3 reads TGTGCCAGCAGCTTAGCGCCGGGGTGGGAGACCCAGTACTTC. Combining the CDR3 with reference TRBV7-8 and TRBJ2-5 gives the whole variable domain GAGVSQSPRYKVAKRGQDVALRCDPISGHVSLFWYQQALGQGPEFLTYFQNEAQLDKSGLPSDRFFAERPEGSVSTLKIQRTQQEDSAVYLCASSLAPGWETQYFGPGTRLLVL.

The genes are TRBV25-1 and TRBJ1-4; the D is unclear. From germline, CDR1 is MGHDK and CDR2 SYGVNS. The CDR3 covers 13 residues. V lost 5 bases to trimming and J lost 5 bases, with 9 bases between them. CDR3 residues: CASSQAGNEKLFF. Written as DNA, the CDR3 is TGTGCCAGCAGTCAAGCCGGGAATGAAAAACTGTTTTTT.

V and J are TRBV7-6 and TRBJ2-7, with 7 bases fitting TRBD2. Germline V gene data show CDR1 as SGHVS and CDR2 as FNYEAQ. The CDR3 consists of 14 residues. After removal of 5 bases from V and 0 bases from J, the junction contained 4 bases not matched to a gene. The CDR3 DNA reads as TGTGCCAGCAGCCGGAGCGGGGACTCCTACGAGCAGTACTTC. Translated, it gives CASSRSGDSYEQYF.

The chain employs TRBV27 and TRBJ2-7, with 7 nucleotides matching TRBD1. Trimming at V came to 4 bases and at J to 2 bases, leaving 2 bases not matched to a gene. There are 13 residues in the CDR3. CDR1 MNHEY and CDR2 SMNVEV come from the germline V gene (reference sequence). CDR3 loop: CASSYRGPYEQYF. The CDR3 DNA reads as TGTGCCAGCAGTTACAGGGGTCCCTACGAGCAGTACTTC.

V gene TRBV18 combines with J gene TRBJ2-3, with TRBD1 identical over 10 bases. Germline lookup yields CDR1 KGHSH and CDR2 LQKENI. The CDR3 extends over 15 amino acids. The trim removed 3 bases at V and 5 bases at J, leaving 5 bases unmatched. The CDR3, as DNA: TGTGCCAGCTCACCGACAGGGGGCGTCGTAGATACGCAGTATTTT. Amino acids: CASSPTGGVVDTQYF.

V is TRBV11-2 and J is TRBJ1-4; tentatively, D is TRBD1 (5 bases). This CDR3 comprises 15 residues. The V gene lost 6 bases and the J gene lost 5 bases, with 16 bases spanning the gap. Germline CDR1 SGHAT, CDR2 FQNNGV. The CDR3 here is CASSRTQGFNEKLFF. CDR3 DNA: TGTGCCAGCAGTCGTACCCAGGGTTTCAATGAAAAACTGTTTTTT.

The chain employs TRBV5-1 and TRBJ2-3, with D hard to call. V dropped 4 bases and J dropped 6 bases, with 15 bases sitting between them. This CDR3 comprises 14 residues. Germline V gene sequence: CDR1 SGHRS, CDR2 YFSETQ. CDR3 protein: CASSPGGSLDTQYF. The CDR3, as DNA: TGCGCCAGCAGCCCGGGTGGTAGCTTGGATACGCAGTATTTT.

The rearrangement uses TRBV10-2 and TRBJ2-7; TRBD1 aligns across 7 bases. V lost 2 bases to trimming and J lost 0 bases; unmatched junction nucleotides: 7. The CDR3 covers 16 residues. Germline V gives CDR1 WSHSY, CDR2 SAAADI. The CDR3 is CASSEPGQRSSYEQYF. In nucleotides, the CDR3 is TGCGCCAGCAGTGAGCCGGGACAGCGGAGCTCCTACGAGCAGTACTTC.

In its sample, this clone was seen a few times. The chain has TRBV27 and TRBJ2-7, with D tentatively TRBD1 (5 bases). In germline, CDR1 is MNHEY, CDR2 SMNVEV (reference sequence). The CDR3 consists of 15 residues. V lost 5 bases, J lost 3 bases, and 17 bases lay in between. CDR3 amino acids: CASSVPIGDLYEQYF. CDR3 bases: TGTGCCAGCAGTGTCCCAATAGGGGATCTCTACGAGCAGTACTTC.

The chain couples TRBV19 to TRBJ2-2; D perhaps matches TRBD2 (5 bases). CDR3 length: 16 residues. CDR1 and CDR2 from the germline V gene are LNHDA and SQIVND (reference sequence). V dropped 1 base and J dropped 4 bases, with 13 bases sitting between them. The DNA of the CDR3 is TGTGCCAGTAGTATAGTAGCGCTGGACGGCACCGGGGAGCTGTTTTTT. Its protein product is CASSIVALDGTGELFF.

This clone is a singleton in its sample. This chain links TRBV30 with TRBJ1-6, with unresolved D. The CDR3 has 17 residues. Germline V gives CDR1 GTSNPN, CDR2 SVGIG (reference sequence). V shed 2 bases and J shed 4 bases, with 18 bases lying between them. CDR3 coding DNA: TGTGCCTGGAGTAGGGCCCAAGGGCTGGGGTATAATTCACCCCTCCACTTT. This translates into CAWSRAQGLGYNSPLHF.

This chain links TRBV4-1 with TRBJ2-5; possibly TRBD1 for D (5 bases). CDR3 length: 14 amino acids. CDR1 and CDR2 from the germline V gene are MGHRA and YSYEKL. The V end was cut by 5 bases, the J end by 7 bases, with 17 bases between. CDR3: CASSSPTREATQYF. DNA for the CDR3: TGCGCCAGCAGCTCCCCTACCAGGGAAGCGACCCAGTACTTC.

This clone was recorded only once. The chain combines TRBV28 with TRBJ1-5; 7 nucleotides agree with TRBD1. Trimming removed 5 bases from V and 11 bases from J; junction bases left unmatched: 21. CDR3 length: 17 residues. The V gene's germline CDR1 is MDHEN and CDR2 SYDVKM. CDR3 loop: CASSHAQGGGNSLAQHF. For the CDR3, the DNA is TGTGCCAGCAGTCATGCTCAAGGGGGCGGCAATTCTTTGGCCCAGCATTTT.

The V gene is TRBV4-2, the J gene TRBJ2-1, with TRBD2 matching over 8 bases. The CDR3 runs 17 residues. Germline V gene lookup returns CDR1 LGHNA and CDR2 YNFKEQ. Trimming took 1 base from V and 4 from J; bases not matched to a gene: 9. CDR3 loop: CASSQASGGGPYNEQFF. The DNA for the CDR3 is TGTGCCAGCAGCCAAGCGAGTGGCGGGGGGCCTTACAATGAGCAGTTCTTC.

The V gene is TRBV5-1, the J gene TRBJ1-1; TRBD1 matches 7 bases. V lost 0 bases and J lost 10; bases outside the gene matches: 12. There are 15 residues in the CDR3. Germline V gene data show CDR1 as SGHRS and CDR2 as YFSETQ. CDR3 nucleotide sequence: TGCGCCAGCAGCTTGGGACAGGGTTTAGCCATATCAGCTTTCTTT. It translates to CASSLGQGLAISAFF. The full variable domain, completed using reference TRBV5-1 and TRBJ1-1, is KAGVTQTPRYLIKTRGQQVTLSCSPISGHRSVSWYQQTPGQGLQFLFEYFSETQRNKGNFPGRFSGRQFSNSRSEMNVSTLELGDSALYLCASSLGQGLAISAFFGQGTRLTVV.

The chain recombines TRBV19 with TRBJ1-5; possibly TRBD1 for D (5 bases). Per the germline V gene, CDR1 is LNHDA and CDR2 is SQIVND (reference sequence). CDR3 length: 14 amino acids. V lost 2 bases, J lost 7 bases, and 12 bases lay in between. The CDR3, as DNA: TGTGCCAGTAGTATAAAGCAGGGTCCACAGCCCCAGCATTTT. It codes for CASSIKQGPQPQHF.

This clone was counted between two and nine times. The chain is built from TRBV27 and TRBJ2-1, with TRBD1 matching 9 bases. The trim removed 4 bases at V and 6 bases at J, leaving 10 bases unmatched. CDR1 is MNHEY and CDR2 is SMNVEV in the germline V gene (reference sequence). This CDR3 has 16 amino acids. The CDR3 bases are TGTGCCAGCAGTTCAGGGACAGGGATGACCGGCAATGAGCAGTTCTTC. Amino acid sequence: CASSSGTGMTGNEQFF.

This clone was counted between two and nine times. The chain joins TRBV4-1 to TRBJ1-2, with TRBD1 matching 7 bases. Germline V gives CDR1 MGHRA, CDR2 YSYEKL. This CDR3 comprises 14 residues. The V segment lost 7 bases and the J segment 8 bases; nucleotides outside the gene matches: 13. CDR3: CASNYPGQNRGYTF. In DNA form, the CDR3 reads TGCGCCAGCAACTATCCGGGACAGAACCGGGGCTACACCTTC.

This rearrangement joins TRBV10-1 to TRBJ1-6; D remains ambiguous. CDR3 size: 12 residues. CDR1 and CDR2 from the germline V gene are WNHNN and SYGVQD (reference sequence). V lost 2 bases and J 8 bases, leaving 4 bases between the germline ends. DNA of the CDR3: TGCGCCAGCAGTGAGAATGATTCACCCCTCCACTTT. The encoded protein is CASSENDSPLHF.